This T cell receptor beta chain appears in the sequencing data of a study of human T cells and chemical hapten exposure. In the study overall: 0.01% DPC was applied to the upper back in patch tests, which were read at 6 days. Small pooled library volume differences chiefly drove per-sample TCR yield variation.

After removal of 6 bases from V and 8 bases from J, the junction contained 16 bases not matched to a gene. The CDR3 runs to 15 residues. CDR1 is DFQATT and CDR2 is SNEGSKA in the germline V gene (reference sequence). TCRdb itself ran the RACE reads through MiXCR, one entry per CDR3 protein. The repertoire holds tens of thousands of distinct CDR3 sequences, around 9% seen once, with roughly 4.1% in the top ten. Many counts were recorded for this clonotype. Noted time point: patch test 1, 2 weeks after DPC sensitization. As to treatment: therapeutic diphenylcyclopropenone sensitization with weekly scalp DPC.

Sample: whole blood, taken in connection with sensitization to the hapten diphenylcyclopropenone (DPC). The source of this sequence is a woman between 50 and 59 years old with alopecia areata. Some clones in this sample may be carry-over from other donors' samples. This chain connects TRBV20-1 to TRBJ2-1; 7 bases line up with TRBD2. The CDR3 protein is CSAPETSAYRDEQFF. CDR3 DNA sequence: TGCAGTGCCCCAGAAACTAGCGCCTACCGGGATGAGCAGTTCTTC.